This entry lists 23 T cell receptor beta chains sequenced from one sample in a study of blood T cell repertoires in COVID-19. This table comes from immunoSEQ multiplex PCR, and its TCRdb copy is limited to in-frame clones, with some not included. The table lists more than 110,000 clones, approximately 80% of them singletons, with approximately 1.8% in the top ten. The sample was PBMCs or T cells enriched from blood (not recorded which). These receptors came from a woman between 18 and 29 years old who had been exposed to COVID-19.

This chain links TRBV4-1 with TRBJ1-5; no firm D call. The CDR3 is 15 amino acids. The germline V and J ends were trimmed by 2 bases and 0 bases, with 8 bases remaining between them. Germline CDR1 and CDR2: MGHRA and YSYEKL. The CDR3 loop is CASSQYRDSNQPQHF. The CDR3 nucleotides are TGCGCCAGCAGCCAATATCGGGATAGCAATCAGCCCCAGCATTTT.

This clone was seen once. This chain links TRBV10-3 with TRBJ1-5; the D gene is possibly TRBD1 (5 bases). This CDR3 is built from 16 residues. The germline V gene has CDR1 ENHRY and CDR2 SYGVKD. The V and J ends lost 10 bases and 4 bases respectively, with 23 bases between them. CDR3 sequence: CATTPGWGGENQPQHF. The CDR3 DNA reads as TGTGCCACCACTCCGGGCTGGGGGGGTGAAAATCAGCCCCAGCATTTT.

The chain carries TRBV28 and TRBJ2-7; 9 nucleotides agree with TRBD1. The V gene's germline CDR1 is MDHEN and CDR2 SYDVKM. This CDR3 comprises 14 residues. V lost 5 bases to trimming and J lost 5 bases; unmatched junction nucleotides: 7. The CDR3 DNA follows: TGTGCCAGCAGTCCGGGACAGGGAACGGACGAGCAGTACTTC. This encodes CASSPGQGTDEQYF. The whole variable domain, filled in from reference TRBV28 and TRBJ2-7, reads DVKVTQSSRYLVKRTGEKVFLECVQDMDHENMFWYRQDPGLGLRLIYFSYDVKMKEKGDIPEGYSVSREKKERFSLILESASTNQTSMYLCASSPGQGTDEQYFGPGTRLTVT.

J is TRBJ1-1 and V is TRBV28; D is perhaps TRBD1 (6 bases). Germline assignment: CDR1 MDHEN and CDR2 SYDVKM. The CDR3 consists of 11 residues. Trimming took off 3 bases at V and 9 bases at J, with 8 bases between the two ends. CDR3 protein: CASSFRDKAFF. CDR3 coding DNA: TGTGCCAGCAGTTTTAGGGACAAAGCTTTCTTT.

CDR3 nucleotide sequence: TGCGCCAGCAGCCAAGGCCAGGGACTAGCGGGATTCACAGATACGCAGTATTTT. Residues: CASSQGQGLAGFTDTQYF. The J gene is TRBJ2-3, the V gene TRBV4-1; 13 bases are a match to TRBD2. J lost 2 bases, V lost 1 base, and 6 bases had no gene match. Germline CDR1 reads MGHRA; CDR2 reads YSYEKL. The CDR3 spans 18 residues.

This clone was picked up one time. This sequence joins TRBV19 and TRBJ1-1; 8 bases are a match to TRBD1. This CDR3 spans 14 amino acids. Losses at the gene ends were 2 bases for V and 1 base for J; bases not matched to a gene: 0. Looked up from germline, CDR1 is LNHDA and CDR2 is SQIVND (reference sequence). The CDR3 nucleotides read TGTGCCAGTAGTATAACAGGGGGGAACACTGAAGCTTTCTTT. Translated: CASSITGGNTEAFF. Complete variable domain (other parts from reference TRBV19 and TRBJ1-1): DGGITQSPKYLFRKEGQNVTLSCEQNLNHDAMYWYRQDPGQGLRLIYYSQIVNDFQKGDIAEGYSVSREKKESFPLTVTSAQKNPTAFYLCASSITGGNTEAFFGQGTRLTVV.

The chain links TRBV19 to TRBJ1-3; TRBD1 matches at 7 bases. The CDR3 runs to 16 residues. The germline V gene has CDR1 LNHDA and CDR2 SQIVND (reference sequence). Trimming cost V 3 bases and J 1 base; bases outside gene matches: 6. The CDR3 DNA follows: TGTGCCAGTAGTATCCCGGGACAGTGGTCTGGAAACACCATATATTTT. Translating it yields CASSIPGQWSGNTIYF.

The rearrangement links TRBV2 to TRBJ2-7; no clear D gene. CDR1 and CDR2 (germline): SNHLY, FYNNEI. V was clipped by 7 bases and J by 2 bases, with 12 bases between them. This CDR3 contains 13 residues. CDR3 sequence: CASITAKTYEQYF. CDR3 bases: TGTGCCAGCATAACAGCTAAAACCTACGAGCAGTACTTC.

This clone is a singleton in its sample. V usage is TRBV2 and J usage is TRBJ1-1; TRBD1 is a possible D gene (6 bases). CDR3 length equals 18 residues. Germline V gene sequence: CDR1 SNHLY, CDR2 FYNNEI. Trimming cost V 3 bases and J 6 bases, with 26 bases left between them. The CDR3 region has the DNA TGTGCCAGCAGTGATTCAACCATCGTGGGGCAGGGGTTCGCTGAAGCTTTCTTT. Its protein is CASSDSTIVGQGFAEAFF.

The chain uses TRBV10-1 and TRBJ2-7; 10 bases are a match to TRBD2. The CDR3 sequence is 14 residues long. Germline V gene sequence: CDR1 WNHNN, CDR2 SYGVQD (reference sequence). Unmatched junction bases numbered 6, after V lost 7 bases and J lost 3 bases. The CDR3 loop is CASKASGSSYEQYF. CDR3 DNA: TGCGCCAGCAAGGCTAGCGGGAGTAGCTACGAGCAGTACTTC.

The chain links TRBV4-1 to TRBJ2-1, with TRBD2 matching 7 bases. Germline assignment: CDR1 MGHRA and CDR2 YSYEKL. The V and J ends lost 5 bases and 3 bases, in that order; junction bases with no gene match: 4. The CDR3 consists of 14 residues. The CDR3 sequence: CASSGSGLYNEQFF. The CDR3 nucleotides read TGCGCCAGCAGCGGTAGCGGGCTCTACAATGAGCAGTTCTTC.

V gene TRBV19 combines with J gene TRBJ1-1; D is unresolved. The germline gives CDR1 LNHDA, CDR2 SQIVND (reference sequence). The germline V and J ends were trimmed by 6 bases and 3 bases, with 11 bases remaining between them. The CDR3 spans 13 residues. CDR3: CASSLKPDTEAFF. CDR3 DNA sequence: TGTGCCAGTAGCTTAAAACCGGACACTGAAGCTTTCTTT.

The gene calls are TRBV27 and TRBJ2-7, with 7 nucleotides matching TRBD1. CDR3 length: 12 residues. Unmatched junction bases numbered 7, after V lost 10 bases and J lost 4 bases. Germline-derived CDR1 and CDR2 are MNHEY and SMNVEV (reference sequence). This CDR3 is CATRTGSYEQYF. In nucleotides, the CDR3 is TGTGCCACCAGGACAGGATCTTACGAGCAGTACTTC.

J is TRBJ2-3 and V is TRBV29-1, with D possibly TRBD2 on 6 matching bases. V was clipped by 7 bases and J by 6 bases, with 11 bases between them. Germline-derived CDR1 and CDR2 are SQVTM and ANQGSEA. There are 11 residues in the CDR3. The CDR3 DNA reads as TGCAGCGCGTGGGAGGCGGATACGCAGTATTTT. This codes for CSAWEADTQYF.

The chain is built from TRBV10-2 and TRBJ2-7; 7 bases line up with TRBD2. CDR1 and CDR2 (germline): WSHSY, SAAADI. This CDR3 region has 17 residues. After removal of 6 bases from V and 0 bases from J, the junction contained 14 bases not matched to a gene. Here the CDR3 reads CASSLPSLADNSYEQYF. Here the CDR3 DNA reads TGCGCCAGCAGCCTTCCCAGCCTAGCGGACAACTCCTACGAGCAGTACTTC.

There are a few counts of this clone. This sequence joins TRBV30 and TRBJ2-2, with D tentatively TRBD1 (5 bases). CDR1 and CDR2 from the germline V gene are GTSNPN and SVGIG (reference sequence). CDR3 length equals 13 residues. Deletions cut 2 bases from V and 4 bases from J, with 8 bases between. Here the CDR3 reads CAWSKGFTGELFF. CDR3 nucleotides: TGTGCCTGGAGTAAGGGGTTCACCGGGGAGCTGTTTTTT.

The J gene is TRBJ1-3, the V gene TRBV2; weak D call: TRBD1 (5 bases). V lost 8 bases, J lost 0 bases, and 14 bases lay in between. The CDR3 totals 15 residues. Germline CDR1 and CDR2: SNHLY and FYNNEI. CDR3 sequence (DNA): TGTGCCAGCGACCTAGACAGTTCCTCTGGAAACACCATATATTTT. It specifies CASDLDSSSGNTIYF.

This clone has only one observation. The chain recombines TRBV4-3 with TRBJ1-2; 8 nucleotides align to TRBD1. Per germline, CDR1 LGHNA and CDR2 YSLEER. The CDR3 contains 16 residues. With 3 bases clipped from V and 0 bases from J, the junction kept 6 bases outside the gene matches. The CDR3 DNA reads TGCGCCAGCAGCCAGGGTGGGACAGGAGCTAACTATGGCTACACCTTC. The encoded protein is CASSQGGTGANYGYTF.

CDR3 sequence: CASSLTPIRTYEQYF. The CDR3 nucleotides read TGTGCCAGCAGTTTAACTCCTATCAGGACCTACGAGCAGTACTTC. This chain connects TRBV27 to TRBJ2-7; D remains unclear. The CDR3 extends over 15 amino acids. Per germline, CDR1 MNHEY and CDR2 SMNVEV (reference sequence). The V end was cut by 2 bases, the J end by 2 bases, with 13 bases between.

The CDR3 spells CASRGGGGRYGYTF. CDR3 coding DNA: TGTGCCAGCAGAGGAGGCGGGGGCCGCTATGGCTACACCTTC. The V and J genes are TRBV2 and TRBJ1-2, with D perhaps TRBD1 (6 bases). With 6 bases removed from V and 4 bases from J, the gap between germline ends came to 15 bases. Germline assignment: CDR1 SNHLY and CDR2 FYNNEI. This CDR3 region has 14 residues.

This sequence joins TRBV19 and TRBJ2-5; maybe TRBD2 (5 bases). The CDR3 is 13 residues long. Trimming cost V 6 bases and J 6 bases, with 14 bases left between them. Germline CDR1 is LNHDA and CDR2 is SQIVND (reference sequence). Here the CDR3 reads CASRTSGFKTQYF. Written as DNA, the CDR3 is TGTGCCAGTAGAACTAGTGGGTTTAAGACCCAGTACTTC.

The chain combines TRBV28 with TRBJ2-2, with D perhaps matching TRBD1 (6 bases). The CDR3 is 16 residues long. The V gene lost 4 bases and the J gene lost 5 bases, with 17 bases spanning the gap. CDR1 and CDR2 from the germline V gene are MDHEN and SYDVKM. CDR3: CASSSKPRGPTGELFF. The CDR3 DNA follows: TGTGCCAGCAGTTCGAAACCCAGGGGACCGACCGGGGAGCTGTTTTTT.

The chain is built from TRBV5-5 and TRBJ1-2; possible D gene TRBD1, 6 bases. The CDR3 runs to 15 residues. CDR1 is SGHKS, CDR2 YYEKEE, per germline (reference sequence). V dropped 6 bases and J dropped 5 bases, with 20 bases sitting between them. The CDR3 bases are TGTGCCAGCATACTGGAAGGGGGTACATTTTATGGCTACACCTTC. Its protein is CASILEGGTFYGYTF.